One sample yielded the 6 T cell receptor beta chains listed below, sequenced in a study of T cells in Graves' hyperthyroidism and ophthalmopathy. TCR beta CDR3 sequences were amplified from RNA transcripts. First-round RT-PCR targeting the TCR CDR3 was performed with the HTBI primer set. Each CDR3 protein gets one entry after TCRdb re-called the multiplex PCR reads with MiXCR. The data hold 90,000 to 120,000 distinct CDR3 sequences, with about 17% observed a single time. The specimen was blood. The source of these receptors is a woman in her forties or fifties with Graves' hyperthyroidism.

The CDR3 DNA reads TGTGCCAGCAGCTTAATAAGCCGGGACAGGGCGACGGGGACCCAGTACTTC. Its translation is CASSLISRDRATGTQYF. The J gene is TRBJ2-5, the V gene TRBV11-1, with 9 bases aligning to TRBD1. Germline trimming cut 2 bases from V and 7 bases from J; bases unmatched to any gene: 14. The CDR3 loop spans 17 amino acids. Germline V gene sequence: CDR1 SGHAT, CDR2 FQDESV (reference sequence).

This clonotype was seen at least ten times. V and J are TRBV2 and TRBJ2-3; D tentatively fits TRBD1 or TRBD2 (6 bases each). Germline V gene lookup returns CDR1 SNHLY and CDR2 FYNNEI. This CDR3 is 14 amino acids long. Trimming shortened V by 8 bases and J by 0 bases, and 12 bases separated the two germline ends. The CDR3 DNA sequence: TGTGCCAGCCTAGGGGGACTTAGCACAGATACGCAGTATTTT. This encodes CASLGGLSTDTQYF. The full variable domain, rest sourced from reference TRBV2 and TRBJ2-3, is EPEVTQTPSHQVTQMGQEVILRCVPISNHLYFYWYRQILGQKVEFLVSFYNNEISEKSEIFDDQFSVERPDGSNFTLKIRSTKLEDSAMYFCASLGGLSTDTQYFGPGTRLTVL.

The sample holds many counts of this clonotype. The CDR3: CASSLMGGANTEAFF. The DNA for the CDR3 is TGCGCCAGCAGCTTGATGGGGGGTGCGAACACTGAAGCTTTCTTT. J is TRBJ1-1 and V is TRBV5-1, with a tentative D call TRBD1 (5 bases). The ends were cut back, 1 base at V and 1 base at J, with 11 bases in the middle. The CDR3 extends over 15 amino acids. The germline gives CDR1 SGHRS, CDR2 YFSETQ.

This clonotype was picked up many times. This chain links TRBV18 with TRBJ2-1, with TRBD2 identical over 7 bases. CDR3 size: 14 residues. Per the germline V gene, CDR1 is KGHSH and CDR2 is LQKENI. The V gene end was trimmed by 2 bases and the J gene end by 9 bases; junction bases not matched to a gene: 7. CDR3 nucleotides: TGTGCCAGCTCACCAAGCAGCGGGACTGGTGAGCAGTTCTTC. This codes for CASSPSSGTGEQFF.

This clonotype came up many times. V and J are TRBV2 and TRBJ2-5; 10 bases are a match to TRBD2. CDR3 size: 13 residues. Losses at the gene ends were 9 bases for V and 5 bases for J; bases not matched to a gene: 6. Germline CDR1 SNHLY, CDR2 FYNNEI. The CDR3 DNA reads TGTGCCAGTAGACCTAGCGGGAGTGAGACCCAGTACTTC. Its translation is CASRPSGSETQYF.

This clonotype was seen repeatedly, ten times or more. The J gene is TRBJ2-3, the V gene TRBV7-8; 13 nucleotides agree with TRBD2. The CDR3 has 21 residues. Germline V gene lookup returns CDR1 SGHVS and CDR2 FQNEAQ. V shed 1 base, J shed 5 bases, and the junction held 18 bases outside the gene matches. CDR3 in DNA: TGTGCCAGCAGCTTAGGGTATTTGGGACTAGCGGGATCAAGTACAGAAGATACGCAGTATTTT. This gives the protein CASSLGYLGLAGSSTEDTQYF.